These 8 T cell receptor beta chains originate from one sample sequenced in a study of low-dose radiotherapy and immunotherapy resistance in tumors. The time point here: after trial treatment. The sample's treatment: LDRT plus nivolumab, ipilimumab, low-dose cyclophosphamide and aspirin (RACIN trial). TRAV and TRBV primers primed cDNA for both TCRalpha and TCRbeta. The authors amplified TCRs for 20 PCR cycles with a constant-region primer and a V-primer adapter. Each CDR3 protein gets one entry after TCRdb re-called the reads with MiXCR. The sample shows 31,000 or so distinct CDR3 sequences, under 55% of them seen only once. Sequenced material: PBMCs, taken after low-dose radiotherapy plus immunotherapy. The receptors were gathered from a male donor with gallbladder cancer.

CDR3 in amino acids: CASSEDLTGRGYTF. The CDR3 DNA is TGTGCCAGCAGTGAAGATTTAACAGGACGGGGCTACACCTTC. The rearrangement joins TRBV2 to TRBJ1-2; tentatively, D is TRBD1 (5 bases). The CDR3 consists of 14 residues. V was pared by 1 base and J by 8 bases, with 14 bases between. Germline V gives CDR1 SNHLY, CDR2 FYNNEI.

This clonotype was counted many times. The chain couples TRBV15 to TRBJ2-1, with 7 nucleotides matching TRBD2. CDR3 length: 13 residues. Germline assignment: CDR1 LNHNV and CDR2 YYDKDF (reference sequence). J was trimmed by 8 bases and V by 3 bases; bases with no gene match: 4. The CDR3 loop reads CATSRGGKDEQFF. The CDR3, as DNA: TGTGCCACCAGCAGGGGGGGGAAAGATGAGCAGTTCTTC.

This clonotype is categorized as medium-sized. The V and J genes are TRBV6-5 and TRBJ2-1; D not resolved. With 7 bases removed from V and 3 bases from J, the gap between germline ends came to 10 bases. Per the germline V gene, CDR1 is MNHEY and CDR2 is SVGAGI. CDR3 length: 13 amino acids. CDR3 coding DNA: TGTGCCAGCACTAAAAAGGGCTACAATGAGCAGTTCTTC. It yields the protein CASTKKGYNEQFF.

V gene TRBV29-1 combines with J gene TRBJ2-7; D is ambiguous. Trimming took 5 bases from V and 5 from J, leaving 16 bases between them. Germline V gene lookup returns CDR1 SQVTM and CDR2 ANQGSEA. There are 13 residues in the CDR3. In nucleotides, the CDR3 is TGCAGCGTTCGAGCTAGTACGCAAAACGAGCAGTACTTC. Its translation: CSVRASTQNEQYF.

This clonotype was recorded at least ten times. The chain couples TRBV19 to TRBJ1-5; 8 nucleotides line up with TRBD1. V lost 4 bases to trimming and J lost 11 bases; unmatched junction nucleotides: 16. Germline lookup yields CDR1 LNHDA and CDR2 SQIVND (reference sequence). The CDR3 is 16 amino acids. CDR3 amino acids: CASSKEPGQVNWSQHF. The CDR3 DNA follows: TGTGCCAGTAGTAAGGAACCGGGACAGGTGAACTGGTCCCAGCATTTT.

This clonotype was observed at least ten times. The chain recombines TRBV4-1 with TRBJ2-3, with 10 bases lining up with TRBD1. Losses at the gene ends were 4 bases for V and 6 bases for J; bases not matched to a gene: 7. The CDR3 is made up of 15 amino acids. Germline assignment: CDR1 MGHRA and CDR2 YSYEKL. The CDR3 DNA follows: TGCGCCAGCAGCCCAGGGACAGGGGCGTGGGATACGCAGTATTTT. The encoded protein is CASSPGTGAWDTQYF.

In its sample, this clonotype was seen many times. The chain carries TRBV12-3 or TRBV12-4 and TRBJ1-1; D is possibly TRBD1 (5 bases). V was cut by 5 bases and J by 7 bases, with 14 bases left in between. CDR3 length: 13 residues. In DNA form, the CDR3 reads TGTGCCAGCAGTCCCCCAGGGAGGGGTGAAGCTTTCTTT. This encodes CASSPPGRGEAFF.

Points on this clonotype: A far more abundant clone sits one base away, making this likely a read error. V is TRBV20-1 and J is TRBJ2-1, with 8 nucleotides matching TRBD2. CDR1 is DFQATT, CDR2 SNEGSKA, per germline (reference sequence). The CDR3 sequence is 13 residues long. V lost 8 bases, J lost 10 bases, and 13 bases stayed unmatched. The CDR3 is CSTPGRAYNEQFF. CDR3 bases: TGCAGTACGCCCGGGAGGGCCTATAACGAGCAGTTCTTC.